The present entry profiles one T cell receptor beta chain with its context. Trimming took 6 bases from V and 5 from J, leaving 26 bases between them. The CDR3 loop spans 17 amino acids. The data belong to a study of blood T cell repertoires in COVID-19. Across the study: The United States, Italy and Spain supplied acute and convalescent COVID-19 samples.

As originally analysed: Reference gene primer amplification in the assay estimated nucleated cell counts. The data were produced by immunoSEQ multiplex PCR, yet TCRdb's version contains in-frame clones alone and is incomplete. V and J calls and clone size are as listed in that table; D and trimming were resolved from the DNA. This table holds 55,000 to 75,000 clones, over 70% found once. V is TRBV23-1 and J is TRBJ2-7, with D perhaps TRBD1 (7 bases). TRBV23-1 has ORF status, its function being uncertain. The TCR originated in a man aged 65 to 85 who had recovered from COVID-19. Sequences were obtained from peripheral blood. In nucleotides, the CDR3 is TGCGCCAGCAGCGGGCCCGGGGACAGCCGAACGGGAGACGAGCAGTACTTC. It translates to CASSGPGDSRTGDEQYF.